This T cell receptor beta chain appears in the sequencing data of a study of spatial heterogeneity in lung cancer. Whole-study findings and limits: Tumoral mutation counts were tracked by counts of expanded intratumoral alpha and beta TCRs.

This clonotype has a count of ten or more. The antigen is undetermined. TCRdb re-called the 5' RACE reads through MiXCR, storing one row per CDR3 protein. The repertoire holds 18,000 or so distinct CDR3 sequences, with under 7.5% as singletons. Time point given: sample taken at primary tumor resection. The material was lung tumor tissue, obtained at surgery. This sequence was found in a female donor with early-stage non-small cell lung cancer.

DNA for the CDR3: TGCAGTGCCCAACCGGGGTGGCGGGAAAACAATGAGCAGTTCTTC. Its protein product is CSAQPGWRENNEQFF. This chain uses TRBV20-1 with TRBJ2-1, with D possibly TRBD2 on 6 matching bases. CDR3 length equals 15 residues. Germline V gene lookup returns CDR1 DFQATT and CDR2 SNEGSKA (reference sequence). V lost 6 bases to trimming and J lost 5 bases, with 20 bases between them.